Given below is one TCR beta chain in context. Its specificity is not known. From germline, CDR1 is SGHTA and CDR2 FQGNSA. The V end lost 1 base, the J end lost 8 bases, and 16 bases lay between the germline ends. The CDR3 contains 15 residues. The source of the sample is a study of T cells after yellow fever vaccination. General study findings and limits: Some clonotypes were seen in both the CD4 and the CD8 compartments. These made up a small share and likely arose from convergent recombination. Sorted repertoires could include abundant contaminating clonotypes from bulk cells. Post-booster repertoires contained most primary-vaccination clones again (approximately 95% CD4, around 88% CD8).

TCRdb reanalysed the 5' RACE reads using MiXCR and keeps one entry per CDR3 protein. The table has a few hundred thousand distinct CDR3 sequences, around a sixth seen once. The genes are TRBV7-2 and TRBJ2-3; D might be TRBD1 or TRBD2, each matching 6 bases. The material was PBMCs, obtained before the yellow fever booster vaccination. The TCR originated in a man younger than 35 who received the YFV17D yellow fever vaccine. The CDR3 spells CASSLEWGARGTQYF. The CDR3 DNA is TGTGCCAGCAGCTTAGAATGGGGGGCCCGCGGTACGCAGTATTTT.